The clone carrying this T cell receptor (beta chain) was counted at least ten times. The antigen is unknown. Preparing the TCRbeta library involved the use of unique molecular identifiers. TCRdb reprocessed the PCR reads with MiXCR, giving one entry per CDR3 protein. The sample has hundreds of thousands of distinct CDR3 sequences, 13% seen once. The sample comes from a study of T-cell reconstitution after alpha-beta-depleted transplantation in children. Overall study findings and caveats: T-cell numbers and diversity, one year after transplant, stemmed largely from T cells that were newly produced. About two months after transplant, alpha-beta T cells reportedly came from several hundred expanded graft clones.

Specimen: PBMCs, mostly from graft donor cells, collected 360 days after TCRalphabeta/CD19-depleted stem cell transplant. The clonotype comes from a male patient aged 10 to 17 who had a stem cell transplant for acute myeloid leukemia, so the T cells may come from the graft donor.

CDR3: CSVTQGGPYEQYF. In nucleotides, the CDR3 is TGCAGCGTTACTCAGGGAGGCCCCTACGAGCAGTACTTC. The chain recombines TRBV29-1 with TRBJ2-7; D possibly corresponds to TRBD2 (6 bases). This CDR3 has 13 residues. Trimming left V 5 bases short and J 2 bases short, with 13 bases between. CDR1 SQVTM and CDR2 ANQGSEA come from the germline V gene.